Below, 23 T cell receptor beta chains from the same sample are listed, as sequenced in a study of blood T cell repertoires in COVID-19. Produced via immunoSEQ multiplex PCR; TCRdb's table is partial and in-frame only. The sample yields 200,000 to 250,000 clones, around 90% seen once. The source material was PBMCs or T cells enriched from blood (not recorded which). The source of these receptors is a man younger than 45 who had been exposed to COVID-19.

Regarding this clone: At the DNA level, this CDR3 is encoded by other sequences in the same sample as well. The DNA of the CDR3 is TGTGCCAGCTCACCGGGACAGGGAAATTCACCCCTCCACTTT. Its protein is CASSPGQGNSPLHF. This chain connects TRBV18 to TRBJ1-6, with 9 bases identical to TRBD1. Per germline, CDR1 KGHSH and CDR2 LQKENI. The CDR3 is 14 amino acids. The J segment lost 7 bases and the V segment lost 3 bases, leaving 1 base of the junction unmatched.

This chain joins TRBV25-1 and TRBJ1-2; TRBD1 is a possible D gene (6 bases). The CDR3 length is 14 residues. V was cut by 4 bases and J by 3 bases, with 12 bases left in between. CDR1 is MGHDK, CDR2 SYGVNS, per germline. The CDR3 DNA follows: TGTGCCAGCAGTGTGGCAGGGGTTGACTATGGCTACACCTTC. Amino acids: CASSVAGVDYGYTF.

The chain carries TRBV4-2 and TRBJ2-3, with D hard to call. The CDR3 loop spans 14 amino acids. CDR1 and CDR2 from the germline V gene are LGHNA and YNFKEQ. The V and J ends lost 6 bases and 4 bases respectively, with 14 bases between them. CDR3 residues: CASSPNNYADTQYF. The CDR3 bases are TGTGCCAGCAGTCCCAACAACTACGCAGATACGCAGTATTTT.

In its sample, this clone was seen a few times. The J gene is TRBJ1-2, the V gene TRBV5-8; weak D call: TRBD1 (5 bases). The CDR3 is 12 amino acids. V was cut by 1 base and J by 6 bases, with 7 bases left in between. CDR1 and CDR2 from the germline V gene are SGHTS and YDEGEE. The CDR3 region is CASSLQGDGYTF. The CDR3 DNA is TGTGCCAGCAGCTTGCAGGGTGATGGCTACACCTTC.

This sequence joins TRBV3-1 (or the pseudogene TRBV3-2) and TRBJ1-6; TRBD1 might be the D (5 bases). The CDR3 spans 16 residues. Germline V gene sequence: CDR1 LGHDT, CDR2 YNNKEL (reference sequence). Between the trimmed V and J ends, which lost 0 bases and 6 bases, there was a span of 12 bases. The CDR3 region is CASSQDWGDGNSPLHF. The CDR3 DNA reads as TGTGCCAGCAGCCAAGATTGGGGGGACGGTAATTCACCCCTCCACTTT.

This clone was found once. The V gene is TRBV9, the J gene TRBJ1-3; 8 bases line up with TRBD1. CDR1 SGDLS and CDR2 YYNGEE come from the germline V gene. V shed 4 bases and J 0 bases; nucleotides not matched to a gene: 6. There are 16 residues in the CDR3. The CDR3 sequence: CASSNRDRSSGNTIYF. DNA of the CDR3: TGTGCCAGCAGCAACCGGGACAGGAGCTCTGGAAACACCATATATTTT.

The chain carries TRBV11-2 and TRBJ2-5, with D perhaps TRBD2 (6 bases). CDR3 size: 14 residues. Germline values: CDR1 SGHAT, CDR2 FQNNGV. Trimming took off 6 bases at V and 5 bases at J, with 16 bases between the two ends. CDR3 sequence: CASSVGLGGETQYF. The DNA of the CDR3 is TGTGCCAGCAGTGTGGGCCTAGGAGGGGAGACCCAGTACTTC.

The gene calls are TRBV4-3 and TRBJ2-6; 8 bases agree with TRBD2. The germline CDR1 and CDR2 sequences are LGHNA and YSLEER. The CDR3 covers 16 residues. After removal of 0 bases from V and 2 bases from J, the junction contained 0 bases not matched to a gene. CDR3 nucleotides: TGCGCCAGCAGCCAAGACGGGGGGGCTGGGGCCAACGTCCTGACTTTC. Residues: CASSQDGGAGANVLTF.

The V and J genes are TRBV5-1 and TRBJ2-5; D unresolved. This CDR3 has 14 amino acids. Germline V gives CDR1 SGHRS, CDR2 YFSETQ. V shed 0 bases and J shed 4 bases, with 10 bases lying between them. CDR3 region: CASSLGRTGETQYF. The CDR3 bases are TGCGCCAGCAGCTTGGGTAGAACCGGAGAGACCCAGTACTTC.

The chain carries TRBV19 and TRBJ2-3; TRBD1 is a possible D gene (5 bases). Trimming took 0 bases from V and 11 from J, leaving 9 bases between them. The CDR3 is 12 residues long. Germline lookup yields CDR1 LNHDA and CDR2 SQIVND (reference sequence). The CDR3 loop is CASSIDLGQQYF. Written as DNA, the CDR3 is TGTGCCAGTAGTATAGATCTAGGACAGCAGTATTTT. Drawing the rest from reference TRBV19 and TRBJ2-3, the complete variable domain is DGGITQSPKYLFRKEGQNVTLSCEQNLNHDAMYWYRQDPGQGLRLIYYSQIVNDFQKGDIAEGYSVSREKKESFPLTVTSAQKNPTAFYLCASSIDLGQQYFGPGTRLTVL.

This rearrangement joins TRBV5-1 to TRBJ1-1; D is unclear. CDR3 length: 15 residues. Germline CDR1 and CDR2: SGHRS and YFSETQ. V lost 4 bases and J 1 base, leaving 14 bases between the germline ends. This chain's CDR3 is CASSARPEGNTEAFF. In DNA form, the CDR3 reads TGCGCCAGCAGCGCCCGACCGGAGGGGAACACTGAAGCTTTCTTT.

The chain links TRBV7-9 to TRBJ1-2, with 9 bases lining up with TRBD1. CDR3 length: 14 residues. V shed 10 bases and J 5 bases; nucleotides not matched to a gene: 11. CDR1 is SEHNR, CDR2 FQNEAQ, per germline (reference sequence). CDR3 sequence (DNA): TGTGCCACCTTGGACAGGGGCCTCTTTTATGGCTACACCTTC. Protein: CATLDRGLFYGYTF.

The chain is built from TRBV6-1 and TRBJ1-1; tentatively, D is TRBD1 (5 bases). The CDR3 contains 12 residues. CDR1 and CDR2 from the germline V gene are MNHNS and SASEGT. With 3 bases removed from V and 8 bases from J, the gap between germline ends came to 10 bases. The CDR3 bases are TGTGCCAGCAGTGACCGAACAGGAGAAGCTTTCTTT. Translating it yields CASSDRTGEAFF.

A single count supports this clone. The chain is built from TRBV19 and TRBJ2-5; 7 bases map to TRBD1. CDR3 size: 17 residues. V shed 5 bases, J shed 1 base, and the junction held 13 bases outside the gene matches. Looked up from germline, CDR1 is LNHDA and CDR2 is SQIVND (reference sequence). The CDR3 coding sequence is TGTGCCAGTAGTCAGACAGGGTCTAGAACCTTCCAAGAGACCCAGTACTTC. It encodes CASSQTGSRTFQETQYF.

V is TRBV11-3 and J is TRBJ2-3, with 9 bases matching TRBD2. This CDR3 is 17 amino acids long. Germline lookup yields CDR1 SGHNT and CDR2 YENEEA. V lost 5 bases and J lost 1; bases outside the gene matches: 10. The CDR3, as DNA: TGTGCCAGCAGCCGGAGACAGGGACTAGCAGGCACAGATACGCAGTATTTT. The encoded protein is CASSRRQGLAGTDTQYF.

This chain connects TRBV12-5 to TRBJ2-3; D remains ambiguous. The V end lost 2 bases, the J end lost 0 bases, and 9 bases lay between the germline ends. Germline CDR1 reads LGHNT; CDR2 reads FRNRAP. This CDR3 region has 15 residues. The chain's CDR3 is CASGLSAASTDTQYF. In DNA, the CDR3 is TGTGCTAGTGGTTTGTCGGCGGCTAGCACAGATACGCAGTATTTT.

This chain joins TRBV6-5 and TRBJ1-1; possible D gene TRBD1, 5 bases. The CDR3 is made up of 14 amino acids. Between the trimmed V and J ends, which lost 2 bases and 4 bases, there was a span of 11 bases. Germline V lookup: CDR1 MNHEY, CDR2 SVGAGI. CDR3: CASSYGREVTEAFF. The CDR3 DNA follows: TGTGCCAGCAGTTACGGCAGGGAGGTCACTGAAGCTTTCTTT.

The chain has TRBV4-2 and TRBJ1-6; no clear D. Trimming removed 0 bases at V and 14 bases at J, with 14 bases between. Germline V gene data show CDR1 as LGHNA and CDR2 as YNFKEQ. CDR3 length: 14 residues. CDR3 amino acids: CASSQDARPGSLHF. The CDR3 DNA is TGTGCCAGCAGCCAAGACGCCCGGCCGGGATCCCTCCACTTT.

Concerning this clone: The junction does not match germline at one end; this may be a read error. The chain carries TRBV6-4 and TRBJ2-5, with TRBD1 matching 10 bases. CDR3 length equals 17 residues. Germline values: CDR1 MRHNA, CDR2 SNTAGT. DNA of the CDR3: TGTGCCAGCAGTGACTTAGGACAGGGGGGAGGCCAAGAGACTCAGTACTTC. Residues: CASSDLGQGGGQETQYF.

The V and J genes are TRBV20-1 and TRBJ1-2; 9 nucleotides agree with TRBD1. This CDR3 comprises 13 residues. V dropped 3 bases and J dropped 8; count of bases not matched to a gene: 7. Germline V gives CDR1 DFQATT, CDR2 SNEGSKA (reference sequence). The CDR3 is CSASRDRDYGYTF. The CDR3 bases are TGCAGTGCTAGTCGGGACAGGGATTACGGCTACACCTTC.

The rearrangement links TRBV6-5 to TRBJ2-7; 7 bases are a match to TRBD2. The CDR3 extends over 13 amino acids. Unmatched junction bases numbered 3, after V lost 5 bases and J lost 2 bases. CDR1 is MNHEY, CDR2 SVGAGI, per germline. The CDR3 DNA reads TGTGCCAGCAGTCTTCGGGGGGCCTACGAGCAGTACTTC. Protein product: CASSLRGAYEQYF.

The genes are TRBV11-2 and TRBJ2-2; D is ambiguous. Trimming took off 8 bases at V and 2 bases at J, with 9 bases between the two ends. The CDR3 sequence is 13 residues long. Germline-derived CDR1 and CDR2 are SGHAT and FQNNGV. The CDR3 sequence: CASVPGNTGELFF. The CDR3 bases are TGTGCCAGCGTTCCTGGCAACACCGGGGAGCTGTTTTTT.

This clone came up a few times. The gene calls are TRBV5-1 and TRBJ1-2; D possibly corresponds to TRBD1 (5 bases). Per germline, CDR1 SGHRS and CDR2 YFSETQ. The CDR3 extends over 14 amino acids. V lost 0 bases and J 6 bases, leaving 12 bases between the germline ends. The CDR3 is CASSLASGSDGYTF. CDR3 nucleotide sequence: TGCGCCAGCAGCTTGGCCTCAGGGTCAGATGGCTACACCTTC.